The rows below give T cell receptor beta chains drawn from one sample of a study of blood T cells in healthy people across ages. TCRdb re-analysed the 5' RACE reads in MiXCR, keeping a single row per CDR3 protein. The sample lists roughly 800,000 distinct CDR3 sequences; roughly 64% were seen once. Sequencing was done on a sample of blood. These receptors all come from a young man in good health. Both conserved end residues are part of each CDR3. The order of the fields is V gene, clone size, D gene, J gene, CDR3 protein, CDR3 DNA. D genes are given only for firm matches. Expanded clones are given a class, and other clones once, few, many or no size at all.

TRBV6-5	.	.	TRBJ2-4	CASNAGAKNTQYF	TGTGCCAGCAACGCCGGGGCCAAAAACACTCAGTACTTC
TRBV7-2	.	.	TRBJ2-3	CASSLGSDRDTQYF	TGTGCCAGCAGCTTAGGCTCTGATAGGGATACGCAGTATTTT
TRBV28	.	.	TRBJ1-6	CASSFGTPLHF	TGTGCCAGCAGTTTTGGGACACCCCTCCACTTT
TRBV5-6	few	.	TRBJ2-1	CASSLVLSSTREQFF	TGTGCCAGCAGCTTGGTTTTAAGTAGCACTAGGGAGCAGTTCTTC
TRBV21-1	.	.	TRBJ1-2	CASSNMYYGYTF	TGTGCCAGCAGCAATATGTATTATGGCTACACCTTC
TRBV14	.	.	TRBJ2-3	CASSRLEQGWTDTQYF	TGTGCCAGCAGCCGACTTGAGCAGGGGTGGACAGATACGCAGTATTTT
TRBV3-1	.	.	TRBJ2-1	CASSHTPNEQFF	TGTGCCAGCAGCCACACTCCGAATGAGCAGTTCTTC
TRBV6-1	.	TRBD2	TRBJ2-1	CASSKELAATSSYNEQFF	TGTGCCAGCAGCAAAGAACTAGCGGCCACCAGCTCCTACAATGAGCAGTTCTTC
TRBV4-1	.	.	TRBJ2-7	CASSQVGGEYEQYF	TGCGCCAGCAGCCAAGTCGGGGGTGAGTACGAGCAGTACTTC
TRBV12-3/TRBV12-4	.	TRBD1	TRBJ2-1	CASSLKGALEQFF	TGTGCCAGCAGTTTAAAGGGGGCTCTGGAGCAGTTCTTC
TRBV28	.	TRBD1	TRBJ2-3	CASGLSEGQLSTDTQYF	TGTGCCAGCGGTTTAAGTGAGGGACAGCTCAGCACAGATACGCAGTATTTT
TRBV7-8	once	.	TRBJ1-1	CASSLGGGGPEAFF	TGTGCCAGCAGCTTAGGGGGTGGAGGCCCTGAAGCTTTCTTT
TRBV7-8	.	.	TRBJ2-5	CASSPSRVYQETQYF	TGTGCCAGCAGCCCTAGCCGGGTCTACCAAGAGACCCAGTACTTC
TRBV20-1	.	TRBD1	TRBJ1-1	CSANRGLGTEAFF	TGCAGTGCTAACAGGGGGTTGGGCACTGAAGCTTTCTTT
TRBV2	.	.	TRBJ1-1	CASSEGGKGKGTEAFF	TGTGCCAGCAGTGAAGGAGGGAAGGGAAAGGGGACTGAAGCTTTCTTT
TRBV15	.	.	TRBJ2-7	CATSWSAGTKPDEQYF	TGTGCCACCAGCTGGTCGGCGGGGACGAAGCCTGACGAGCAGTACTTC
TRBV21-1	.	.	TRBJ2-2	CASSKVQRGASPDTQNTGELFF	TGTGCCAGCAGCAAAGTACAGCGGGGGGCCTCACCTGATACCCAGAACACCGGGGAGCTGTTTTTT
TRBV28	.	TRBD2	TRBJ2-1	CASSLLTSGSWVNEQFF	TGTGCCAGCAGTTTATTAACTAGCGGGAGTTGGGTCAATGAGCAGTTCTTC
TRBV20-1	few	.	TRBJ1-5	CSASLGFVNQPQHF	TGCAGTGCTAGCTTAGGATTCGTAAATCAGCCCCAGCATTTT
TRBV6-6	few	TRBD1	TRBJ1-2	CASSSGQVGGYTF	TGTGCCAGCAGCTCCGGACAGGTGGGAGGCTACACCTTC